Each of the 21 T cell receptor beta chains below was sequenced from the same sample in a study of glioma-infiltrating T cells after dendritic cell vaccination. Sequenced by immunoSEQ multiplex PCR; TCRdb stores in-frame clones only, minus some. The sample shows tens of thousands of clones, 75% to 90% of them seen only once. The time point: after dendritic cell vaccination, including at tumor progression/relapse. The starting material was blood, obtained after dendritic cell vaccination. Receptors were obtained from a human donor with glioblastoma.

V is TRBV19 and J is TRBJ2-2; 8 nucleotides align to TRBD2. The V gene's germline CDR1 is LNHDA and CDR2 SQIVND (reference sequence). The junction had 8 bases not matched to a gene; V was cut back by 10 bases and J by 1 base. The CDR3 runs to 15 residues. The CDR3 sequence is CATNGLARNTGELFF. The CDR3 bases are TGTGCCACTAACGGACTAGCCAGGAACACCGGGGAGCTGTTTTTT.

This clone was recorded only once. V gene TRBV9 combines with J gene TRBJ1-6; a weak D match, TRBD1 (6 bases). Germline V gene lookup returns CDR1 SGDLS and CDR2 YYNGEE. Trimming removed 0 bases from V and 7 bases from J, with 11 bases in between. The CDR3 has 15 residues. Written as DNA, the CDR3 is TGTGCCAGCAGCGTAGACGGTGACAGGAATTCACCCCTCCACTTT. It codes for CASSVDGDRNSPLHF.

This clone has just one count. This chain links TRBV25-1 with TRBJ1-1; 9 bases map to TRBD1. CDR3 size: 13 residues. Trimming took 6 bases from V and 12 from J; bases not matched to a gene: 11. Germline V gene data show CDR1 as MGHDK and CDR2 as SYGVNS. CDR3 nucleotide sequence: TGTGCCAGCAGGTTACAGGGGGCCGAGGTAACTTTCTTT. It yields the protein CASRLQGAEVTFF.

The V call is TRBV9, the J call TRBJ2-1; 7 nucleotides agree with TRBD1. This CDR3 has 18 residues. Germline values: CDR1 SGDLS, CDR2 YYNGEE. V lost 4 bases to trimming and J lost 6 bases; unmatched junction nucleotides: 19. The CDR3 bases are TGTGCCAGCAGCCGGGGAGAGGGGGCGAATTTTGCGCGCAATGAGCAGTTCTTC. It codes for CASSRGEGANFARNEQFF.

This clone was recorded once. The chain combines TRBV10-3 with TRBJ2-7; D is possibly TRBD2 (7 bases). CDR3 size: 16 residues. The V gene lost 6 bases and the J gene lost 3 bases, with 21 bases spanning the gap. Germline V gene data show CDR1 as ENHRY and CDR2 as SYGVKD. CDR3 nucleotides: TGTGCCATCAGCGAAGGCCCGGCGGGGGCCAACTACGAGCAGTACTTC. Its translation is CAISEGPAGANYEQYF.

This clone was counted a single time. At the DNA level, this CDR3 is encoded by other sequences in the same sample as well. The chain uses TRBV5-1 and TRBJ2-5, with D unresolved. V was clipped by 2 bases and J by 5 bases, with 4 bases between them. The CDR3 totals 11 residues. From germline, CDR1 is SGHRS and CDR2 YFSETQ. The CDR3 DNA is TGCGCCAGCAGCTTCTTGGAGACCCAGTACTTC. This translates into CASSFLETQYF.

The gene calls are TRBV11-3 and TRBJ2-2; D gene ambiguous. Germline CDR1 SGHNT, CDR2 YENEEA. V was clipped by 1 base and J by 2 bases, with 5 bases between them. This CDR3 is 14 amino acids long. The CDR3 reads CASSLGINTGELFF. CDR3 coding DNA: TGTGCCAGCAGCTTAGGTATAAACACCGGGGAGCTGTTTTTT.

The rearrangement joins TRBV7-2 to TRBJ2-1, with D maybe TRBD1 (6 bases). From germline, CDR1 is SGHTA and CDR2 FQGNSA. With 5 bases removed from V and 2 bases from J, the gap between germline ends came to 13 bases. The CDR3 consists of 15 residues. CDR3 amino acids: CASSPKRTAYNEQFF. As DNA, the CDR3 is TGTGCCAGCAGCCCAAAAAGGACAGCCTACAATGAGCAGTTCTTC.

The chain carries TRBV7-7 and TRBJ2-1; D unclear. This CDR3 contains 13 residues. In germline, CDR1 is SSHAT, CDR2 FNYEAQ (reference sequence). The ends were cut back, 3 bases at V and 4 bases at J, with 7 bases in the middle. CDR3 sequence reads: CASSFREYNEQFF. Here the CDR3 DNA reads TGTGCCAGCAGCTTTCGAGAATACAATGAGCAGTTCTTC.

This clone was detected only a few times. DNA of the CDR3: TGTGCCAGCAGCTCCATTGGGGGAGGAGACTACGAGCAGTACTTC. Amino acid sequence: CASSSIGGGDYEQYF. This rearrangement joins TRBV5-6 to TRBJ2-7; maybe TRBD2 (6 bases). V gave up 3 bases and J gave up 3 bases, with 16 bases separating them. This CDR3 is built from 15 residues. Germline-derived CDR1 and CDR2 are SGHDT and YYEEEE.

The genes are TRBV27 and TRBJ2-5, with 9 bases aligning to TRBD1. The CDR3 contains 15 residues. The germline gives CDR1 MNHEY, CDR2 SMNVEV (reference sequence). J lost 10 bases, V lost 3 bases, and 12 bases had no gene match. CDR3 nucleotide sequence: TGTGCCAGCAGTTTGAGGACAGGGGCCGTCCCGCACCAGTACTTC. The encoded protein is CASSLRTGAVPHQYF.

V gene TRBV5-1 combines with J gene TRBJ2-2; 8 bases fit TRBD1. CDR3 size: 15 residues. Per the germline V gene, CDR1 is SGHRS and CDR2 is YFSETQ. Trimming took 3 bases from V and 5 from J; bases not matched to a gene: 6. Written as DNA, the CDR3 is TGCGCCAGCAGCTCTCTAGACAGGGGTACCGGGGAGCTGTTTTTT. Translation: CASSSLDRGTGELFF. The complete variable domain, with remaining parts taken from reference TRBV5-1 and TRBJ2-2, reads KAGVTQTPRYLIKTRGQQVTLSCSPISGHRSVSWYQQTPGQGLQFLFEYFSETQRNKGNFPGRFSGRQFSNSRSEMNVSTLELGDSALYLCASSSLDRGTGELFFGEGSRLTVL.

V usage is TRBV7-9 and J usage is TRBJ1-1; D is perhaps TRBD1 (5 bases). The germline V gene encodes CDR1 SEHNR and CDR2 FQNEAQ (reference sequence). V was trimmed by 3 bases and J by 3 bases, leaving 8 bases between them. The CDR3 spans 13 residues. CDR3 coding DNA: TGTGCCAGCAGCTTTGGGGCAGACACTGAAGCTTTCTTT. The encoded protein is CASSFGADTEAFF.

The CDR3 protein is CASRSTSTNEKLFF. CDR3 nucleotide sequence: TGCGCCAGCAGATCGACATCAACTAATGAAAAACTGTTTTTT. This chain links TRBV5-1 with TRBJ1-4; no firm D call. Between the trimmed V and J ends, which lost 5 bases and 0 bases, there was a span of 8 bases. The CDR3 consists of 14 residues. The germline V gene encodes CDR1 SGHRS and CDR2 YFSETQ.

The chain recombines TRBV28 with TRBJ1-4; D remains unclear. V was trimmed by 0 bases and J by 0 bases, leaving 5 bases between them. Germline values: CDR1 MDHEN, CDR2 SYDVKM. The CDR3 extends over 15 amino acids. The CDR3 DNA reads as TGTGCCAGCAGTTTATGGGCGGCAACTAATGAAAAACTGTTTTTT. As protein: CASSLWAATNEKLFF.

This chain uses TRBV13 with TRBJ1-2; 7 bases agree with TRBD1. From germline, CDR1 is PRHDT and CDR2 FYEKMQ (reference sequence). V was pared by 1 base and J by 8 bases, with 4 bases of the junction left unmatched. This CDR3 has 13 amino acids. CDR3 protein: CASSLVRQGGYTF. In DNA form, the CDR3 reads TGTGCCAGCAGCTTAGTCAGACAGGGCGGCTACACCTTC.

The rearrangement links TRBV10-3 to TRBJ2-1; the match to TRBD1 covers 9 bases. Unmatched junction bases numbered 2, after V lost 2 bases and J lost 3 bases. In germline, CDR1 is ENHRY, CDR2 SYGVKD. The CDR3 is 15 amino acids. CDR3 residues: CAISETGQGYNEQFF. CDR3 DNA sequence: TGTGCCATCAGTGAGACGGGACAGGGCTACAATGAGCAGTTCTTC.

The chain has TRBV7-2 and TRBJ1-1, with TRBD1 identical over 9 bases. Germline CDR1 SGHTA, CDR2 FQGNSA. The CDR3 has 16 amino acids. After removal of 7 bases from V and 5 bases from J, the junction contained 14 bases not matched to a gene. CDR3 DNA sequence: TGTGCCAGCACCAAGGGTATTACAGGGGGCGGGACTGAAGCTTTCTTT. Its translation: CASTKGITGGGTEAFF.

This clone was counted a few times. V and J are TRBV7-2 and TRBJ1-2; TRBD1 matches 7 bases. The CDR3 consists of 15 residues. V shed 4 bases, J shed 3 bases, and the junction held 8 bases outside the gene matches. Germline values: CDR1 SGHTA, CDR2 FQGNSA. As DNA, the CDR3 is TGTGCCAGCAGCTCCTACAGGGGAAATCACTATGGCTACACCTTC. Its translation is CASSSYRGNHYGYTF.

The chain employs TRBV6-5 and TRBJ1-6; the D is unclear. Trimming removed 6 bases at V and 10 bases at J, with 19 bases between. This CDR3 has 15 residues. Germline lookup yields CDR1 MNHEY and CDR2 SVGAGI. DNA for the CDR3: TGTGCCAGCAGCCCTCGAACGAGGGCGATATCACCCCTCCACTTT. This gives the protein CASSPRTRAISPLHF.

The CDR3 sequence: CASSFEAGRTETQYF. The CDR3, as DNA: TGTGCCAGCAGTTTCGAGGCAGGGAGGACGGAGACCCAGTACTTC. The V and J genes are TRBV27 and TRBJ2-5; D is perhaps TRBD2 (6 bases). The CDR3 has 15 amino acids. Germline CDR1 MNHEY, CDR2 SMNVEV (reference sequence). The V end lost 3 bases, the J end lost 5 bases, and 16 bases lay between the germline ends.